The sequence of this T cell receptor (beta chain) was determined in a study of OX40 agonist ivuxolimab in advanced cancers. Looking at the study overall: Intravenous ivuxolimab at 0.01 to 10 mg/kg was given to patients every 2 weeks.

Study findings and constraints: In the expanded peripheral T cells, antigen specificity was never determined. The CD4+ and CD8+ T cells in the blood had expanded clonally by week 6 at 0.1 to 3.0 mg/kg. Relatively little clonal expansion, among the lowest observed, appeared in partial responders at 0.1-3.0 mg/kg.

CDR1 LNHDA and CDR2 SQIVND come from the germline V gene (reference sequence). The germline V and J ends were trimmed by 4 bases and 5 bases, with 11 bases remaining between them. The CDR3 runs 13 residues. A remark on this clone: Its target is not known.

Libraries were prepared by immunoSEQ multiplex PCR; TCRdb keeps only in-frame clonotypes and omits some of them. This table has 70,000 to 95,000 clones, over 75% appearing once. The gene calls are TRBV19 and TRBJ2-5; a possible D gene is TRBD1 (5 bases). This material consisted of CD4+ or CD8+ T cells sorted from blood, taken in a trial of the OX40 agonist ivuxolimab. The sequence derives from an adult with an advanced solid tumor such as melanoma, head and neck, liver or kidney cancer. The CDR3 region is CASSKQGRETQYF. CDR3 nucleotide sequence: TGTGCCAGTAGTAAGCAGGGAAGGGAGACCCAGTACTTC.